This T cell receptor (beta chain) appears in the sequencing data of a study of vaccination effects on CD4 cells after COVID-19. Overall study results and limits: Healthy vaccinees' vaccine-induced clones included only 1 of 255 that recognized common cold coronaviruses.

Using immunoSEQ multiplex PCR, the repertoire was profiled, and TCRdb retains in-frame clones only, with some absent. The sample comprises tens of thousands of clones, 65% to 80% of which are singletons, and 2.5% to 3% rests with the top ten. Viral peptide pool expansion of antigen-specific CD4+ T cells preceded sequencing in the ViraFEST assay. At the end of roughly 9 days of culture, CD4+ T cells were isolated. Vaccinated participants had no history of SARS-CoV-2 infection and tested negative for nucleocapsid antibodies. Germline values: CDR1 SQVTM, CDR2 ANQGSEA. This CDR3 contains 14 residues. J gave up 0 bases and V 7 bases, and 5 bases lay outside the gene matches. In the case of this clone: What it binds is not known.

The rearrangement joins TRBV29-1 to TRBJ1-3, with 8 bases that match TRBD1. This specimen was CD4+ T cells from PBMCs cultured with HCoV-NL63 spike peptides, taken before COVID-19 vaccination. The clonotype was recovered from a human donor who received a COVID-19 vaccine. CDR3: CSAGTGFSGNTIYF. CDR3 in DNA: TGCAGCGCCGGGACAGGTTTCTCTGGAAACACCATATATTTT.